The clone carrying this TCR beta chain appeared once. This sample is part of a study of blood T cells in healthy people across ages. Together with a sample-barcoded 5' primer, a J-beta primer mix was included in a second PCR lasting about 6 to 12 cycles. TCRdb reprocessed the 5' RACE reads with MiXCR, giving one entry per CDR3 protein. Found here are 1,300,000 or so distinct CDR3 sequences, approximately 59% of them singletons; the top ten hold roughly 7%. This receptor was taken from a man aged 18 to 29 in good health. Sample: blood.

The CDR3 region is CASSPRRTSGGGYNEQFF. The CDR3 nucleotides are TGCGCCAGCAGCCCTCGTAGGACTAGCGGGGGGGGTTACAATGAGCAGTTCTTC. J is TRBJ2-1 and V is TRBV4-1, with 15 bases aligning to TRBD2. Germline loops: CDR1 MGHRA, CDR2 YSYEKL. The V segment lost 4 bases and the J segment 4 bases; nucleotides outside the gene matches: 8. This CDR3 is 18 amino acids long.